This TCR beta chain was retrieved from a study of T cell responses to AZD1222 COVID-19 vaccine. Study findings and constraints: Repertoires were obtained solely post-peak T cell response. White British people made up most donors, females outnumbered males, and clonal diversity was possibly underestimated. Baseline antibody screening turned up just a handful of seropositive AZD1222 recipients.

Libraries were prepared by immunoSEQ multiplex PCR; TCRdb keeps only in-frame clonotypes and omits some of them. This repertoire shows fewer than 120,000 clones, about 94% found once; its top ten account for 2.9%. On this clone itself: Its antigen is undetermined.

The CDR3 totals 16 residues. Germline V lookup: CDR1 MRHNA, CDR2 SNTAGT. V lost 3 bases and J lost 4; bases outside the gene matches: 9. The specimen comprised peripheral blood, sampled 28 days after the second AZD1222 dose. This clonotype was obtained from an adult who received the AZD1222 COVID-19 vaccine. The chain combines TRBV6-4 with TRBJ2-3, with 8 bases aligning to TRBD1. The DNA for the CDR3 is TGTGCCAGCAGTGAAGCGGTCCGACAGGGGCCAGATACGCAGTATTTT. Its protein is CASSEAVRQGPDTQYF.